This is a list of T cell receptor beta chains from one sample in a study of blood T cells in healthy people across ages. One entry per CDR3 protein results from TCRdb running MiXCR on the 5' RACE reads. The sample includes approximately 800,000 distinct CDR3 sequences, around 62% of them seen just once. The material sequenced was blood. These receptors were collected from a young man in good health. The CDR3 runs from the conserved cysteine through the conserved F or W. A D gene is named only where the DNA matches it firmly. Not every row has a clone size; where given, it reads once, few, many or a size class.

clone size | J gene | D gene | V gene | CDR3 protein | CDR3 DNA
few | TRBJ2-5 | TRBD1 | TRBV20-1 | CSRGGQGMSETQYF | TGCAGTCGTGGGGGACAGGGAATGTCTGAGACCCAGTACTTC
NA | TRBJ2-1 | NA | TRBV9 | CASSPPRGNEQFF | TGTGCCAGCAGCCCCCCTCGAGGGAATGAGCAGTTCTTC
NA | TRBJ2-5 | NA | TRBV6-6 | CASSPRPLRAETQYF | TGTGCCAGCAGTCCGAGGCCCCTAAGGGCAGAGACCCAGTACTTC
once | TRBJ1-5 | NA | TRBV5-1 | CASSVQGGSNQPQHF | TGCGCCAGCAGCGTCCAGGGAGGGAGCAATCAGCCCCAGCATTTT
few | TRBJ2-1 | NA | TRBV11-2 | CASSFGFTGSSYNEQFF | TGTGCCAGCAGCTTTGGCTTTACAGGGAGCTCCTACAATGAGCAGTTCTTC
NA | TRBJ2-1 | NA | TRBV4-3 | CASSQRGFNEQFF | TGCGCCAGCAGCCAACGGGGGTTCAATGAGCAGTTCTTC
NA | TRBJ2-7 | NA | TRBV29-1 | CSVEWPGPLRYEQYF | TGCAGCGTTGAATGGCCCGGTCCCTTGAGGTACGAGCAGTACTTC
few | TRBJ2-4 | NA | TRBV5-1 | CASSQEGNIQYF | TGCGCCAGCAGCCAAGAGGGGAACATTCAGTACTTC
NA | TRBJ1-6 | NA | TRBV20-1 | CSASYESYNSPLHF | TGCAGTGCTAGTTATGAATCCTATAATTCACCCCTCCACTTT
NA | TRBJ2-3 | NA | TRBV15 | CATSRDRVGWGADTQYF | TGTGCCACCAGCAGAGATCGTGTCGGATGGGGTGCAGATACGCAGTATTTT
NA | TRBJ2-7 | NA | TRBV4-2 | CASSQGGASSVYEQYF | TGTGCCAGCAGCCAAGGGGGAGCCTCTTCTGTTTACGAGCAGTACTTC
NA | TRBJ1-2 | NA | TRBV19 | CASSIYQGYMGYTF | TGTGCCAGTAGTATATATCAGGGGTACATGGGCTACACCTTC
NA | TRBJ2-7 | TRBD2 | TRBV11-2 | CASAPGTSGLNEQYF | TGTGCCAGCGCCCCCGGGACTAGCGGCCTCAATGAGCAGTACTTC
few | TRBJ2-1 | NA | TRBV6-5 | CASTIWGEQFF | TGTGCCAGCACTATTTGGGGGGAGCAGTTCTTC
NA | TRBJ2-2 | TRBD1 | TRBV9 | CASSEQPYRTGAGTGELFF | TGTGCCAGCAGCGAGCAGCCGTATCGGACAGGGGCGGGCACCGGGGAGCTGTTTTTT
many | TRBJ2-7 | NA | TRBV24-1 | CATTSEGTYEQYF | TGTGCCACCACGTCCGAGGGGACCTACGAGCAGTACTTC
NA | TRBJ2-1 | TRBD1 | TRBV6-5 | CACWTGVEDEQFF | TGTGCCTGCTGGACAGGGGTCGAGGATGAGCAGTTCTTC
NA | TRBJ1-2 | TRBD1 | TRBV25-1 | CASSEFSGGADYGYTF | TGTGCCAGCAGTGAATTTTCAGGGGGCGCTGACTATGGCTACACCTTC
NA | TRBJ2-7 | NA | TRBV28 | CASSYFRKLFSSYEQYF | TGTGCCAGCAGCTACTTTAGGAAACTATTTAGCTCCTACGAGCAGTACTTC
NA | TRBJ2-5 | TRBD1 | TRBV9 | CASSERSGGTQETQYF | TGTGCCAGCAGCGAGCGATCAGGGGGAACACAAGAGACCCAGTACTTC
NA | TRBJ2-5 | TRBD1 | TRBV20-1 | CSALPGQGLLETQYF | TGCAGTGCTCTACCGGGACAGGGACTACTGGAGACCCAGTACTTC
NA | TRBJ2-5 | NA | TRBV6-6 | CASTHGLETQYF | TGTGCCAGCACCCATGGCTTAGAGACCCAGTACTTC
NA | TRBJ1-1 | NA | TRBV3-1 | CARSPWEGRAEAFF | TGTGCCCGCAGCCCATGGGAGGGACGGGCTGAAGCTTTCTTT
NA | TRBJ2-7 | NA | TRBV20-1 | CSARDFGPYEQYF | TGCAGTGCTAGAGATTTTGGCCCCTACGAGCAGTACTTC
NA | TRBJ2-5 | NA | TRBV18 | CASSPRSAGQETQYF | TGTGCCAGCTCACCAAGATCTGCAGGCCAAGAGACCCAGTACTTC
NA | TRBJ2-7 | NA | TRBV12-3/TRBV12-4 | CASSSLVTHEQYF | TGTGCCAGCAGTTCCCTTGTCACCCACGAGCAGTACTTC